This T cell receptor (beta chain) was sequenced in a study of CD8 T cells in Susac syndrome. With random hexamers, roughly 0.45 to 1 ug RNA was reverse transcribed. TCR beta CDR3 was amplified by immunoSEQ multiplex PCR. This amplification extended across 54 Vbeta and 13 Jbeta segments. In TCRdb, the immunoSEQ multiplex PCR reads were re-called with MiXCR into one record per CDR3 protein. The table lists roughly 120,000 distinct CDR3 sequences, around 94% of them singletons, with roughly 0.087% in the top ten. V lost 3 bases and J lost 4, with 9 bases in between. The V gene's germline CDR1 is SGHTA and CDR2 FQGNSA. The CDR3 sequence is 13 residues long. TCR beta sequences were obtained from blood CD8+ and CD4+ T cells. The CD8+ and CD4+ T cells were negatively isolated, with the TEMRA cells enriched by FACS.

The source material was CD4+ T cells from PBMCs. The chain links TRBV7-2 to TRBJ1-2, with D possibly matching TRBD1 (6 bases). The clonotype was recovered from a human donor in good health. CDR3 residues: CASSFGTSYGYTF. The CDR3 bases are TGTGCCAGCAGCTTCGGGACAAGCTATGGCTACACCTTC.